The present T cell receptor (beta chain) was sequenced within a study of T cell responses to AZD1222 COVID-19 vaccine. Findings and limits, study-wide: Seropositive status at baseline applied to only five to seven AZD1222 recipients. Spike-specific TCR breadth and depth were elevated following two AZD1222 doses. The sample set comprised mostly white British donors with more females, and clonal diversity was possibly underestimated. The span of vaccine-associated CD4 TCRs extended across spike, with dominance at 160-218 and 743-854.

Remarks on this clone: The antigen remains undetermined.

The data were produced by immunoSEQ multiplex PCR, yet TCRdb's version contains in-frame clones alone and is incomplete. The sample yields some 60,000 clones, 65% to 80% seen once. V gave up 0 bases and J gave up 5 bases, with 15 bases separating them. The CDR3 covers 15 residues. Germline V CDR1 and CDR2: GTSNPN, SVGIG (reference sequence). The sequence came from an adult who received the AZD1222 COVID-19 vaccine. The input for sequencing was peripheral blood, taken 28 days after the second AZD1222 dose. The chain is built from TRBV30 and TRBJ2-3; the D gene could be TRBD1 or TRBD2 (6 bases each). CDR3 protein: CAWSVRGGWGDTQYF. The CDR3 region has the DNA TGTGCCTGGAGTGTACGAGGGGGGTGGGGAGATACGCAGTATTTT.